This TCR beta chain was documented in a study of CD8+CD57+ T cells in acquired aplastic anemia. Patients who underwent sequencing had shown CD8+CD57+ cell expansion by flow cytometry. Profiling of TCR beta VDJ combinations and CDR3 sequences used genomic DNA as template. TCRdb fed the reads into MiXCR, producing one record per CDR3 protein. This sample carries about 180,000 distinct CDR3 sequences, roughly 65% of them seen once, and the ten largest clones take more than 40%. V shed 0 bases and J shed 1 base, with 11 bases lying between them. Germline CDR1 SGDLS, CDR2 YYNGEE. CDR3 length equals 16 residues.

The source material was sorted CD4+, CD8+, or CD8+CD57+ T cells (not recorded which) from PBMCs. V gene TRBV9 combines with J gene TRBJ2-1; D perhaps matches TRBD1 (6 bases). The receptor was derived from a human donor with aplastic anemia. CDR3 loop: CASSVEARGSYNEQFF. Here the CDR3 DNA reads TGTGCCAGCAGCGTAGAGGCCAGGGGATCCTACAATGAGCAGTTCTTC.